This TCR beta chain was sequenced in a study of blood T cell repertoires in COVID-19. This CDR3 has 19 residues. CDR1 and CDR2 from the germline V gene are SGHAT and FQNNGV. J gave up 0 bases and V 4 bases, and 9 bases lay outside the gene matches. Assay used: immunoSEQ multiplex PCR; TCRdb lists only in-frame clones, some missing. The sample carries about 160,000 clones, about 85% recorded once. The chain combines TRBV11-2 with TRBJ2-4, with 13 bases aligning to TRBD2. This TCR came from a human donor with acute or convalescent COVID-19. The donor label of this sample is uncertain. The sample was peripheral blood. The CDR3 coding sequence is TGTGCCAGCAGCTCACGGGGGACTAGCGGGGAACTAGCCAAAAACATTCAGTACTTC. Residues: CASSSRGTSGELAKNIQYF. The variable domain in full, completed from reference TRBV11-2 and TRBJ2-4, reads EAGVAQSPRYKIIEKRQSVAFWCNPISGHATLYWYQQILGQGPKLLIQFQNNGVVDDSQLPKDRFSAERLKGVDSTLKIQPAKLEDSAVYLCASSSRGTSGELAKNIQYFGAGTRLSVL.